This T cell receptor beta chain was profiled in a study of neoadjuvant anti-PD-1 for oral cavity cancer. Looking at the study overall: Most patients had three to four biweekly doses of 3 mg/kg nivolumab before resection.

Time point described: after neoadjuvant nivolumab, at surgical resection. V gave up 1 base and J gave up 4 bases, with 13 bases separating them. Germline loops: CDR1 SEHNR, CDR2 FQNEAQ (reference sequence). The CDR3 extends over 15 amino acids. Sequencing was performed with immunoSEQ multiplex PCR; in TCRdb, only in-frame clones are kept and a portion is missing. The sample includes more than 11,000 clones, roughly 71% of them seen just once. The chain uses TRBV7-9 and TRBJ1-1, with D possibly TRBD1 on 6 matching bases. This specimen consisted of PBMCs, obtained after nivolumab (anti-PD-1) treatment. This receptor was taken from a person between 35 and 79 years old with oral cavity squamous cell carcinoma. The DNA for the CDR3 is TGTGCCAGCAGCTTAGGTGGGACATCGACCACTGAAGCTTTCTTT. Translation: CASSLGGTSTTEAFF.